This record looks at one T cell receptor beta chain sequence and its context. What it recognizes is unknown. This entry comes from a study of OX40 agonist ivuxolimab in advanced cancers. For the study at large: An agonistic human IgG2 monoclonal antibody against OX40 (CD134) was given.

Samples were taken at baseline and on day 1 of cycles 4 and 7. This CDR3 is built from 15 residues. Per the germline V gene, CDR1 is MNHNS and CDR2 is SASEGT. Germline trimming cut 9 bases from V and 2 bases from J; bases unmatched to any gene: 3. Assay: immunoSEQ multiplex PCR; the TCRdb copy retains only in-frame clones and omits some. The data show 35,000 to 45,000 clones, with roughly four fifths seen just once and more than 2% held by the top ten. Study results and limitations: Among the lowest peripheral clonal expansion occurred in 0.1-3.0 mg/kg partial responders. Clones of CD4+ and CD8+ blood T cells grew by week 6 at doses of 0.1 to 3.0 mg/kg.

This TCR was recovered from an adult with an advanced solid tumor such as melanoma, head and neck, liver or kidney cancer. The chain has TRBV6-1 and TRBJ2-4; 14 nucleotides match TRBD2. Specimen: CD4+ or CD8+ T cells sorted from blood, collected in a trial of the OX40 agonist ivuxolimab. CDR3 coding DNA: TGTGCCAGTAGACTAGCGGGAGGGCCCAAAAACATTCAGTACTTC. Its translation is CASRLAGGPKNIQYF.